The clone carrying this TCR beta chain has just a few counts. This record comes from a study of identical twins. Every donor was a healthy Caucasian. TCRdb re-derived calls from the 5' RACE reads in MiXCR, one entry per CDR3 protein. The table has roughly 690,000 distinct CDR3 sequences, 21% seen once. The CDR3 consists of 14 residues. The germline gives CDR1 SGHRS, CDR2 YFSETQ. Trimming shortened V by 0 bases and J by 5 bases, and 8 bases separated the two germline ends. The same specimen was also included in a second study, on T cells expressing NK-cell markers. That study reports: It was from sorted CD3+CD56+NKG2C+, CD3+CD56+NKG2C- and CD3+CD56-NKG2C+ T cells that TCR beta repertoires came. In the group of eight sequenced donors, seven were HCMV-seropositive and one was seronegative. Of the CD8+ T cells in over five donors, roughly 1.0-7.5% belonged to dominant NKG2C+ clonotypes.

Sequencing was carried out using PBMCs. V and J are TRBV5-1 and TRBJ1-4; D not resolved. This clonotype originated in a woman aged 18-35 years in good health. In DNA form, the CDR3 reads TGCGCCAGCAGCTTGGACAGCCTCAATGAAAAACTGTTTTTT. Amino acid sequence: CASSLDSLNEKLFF.